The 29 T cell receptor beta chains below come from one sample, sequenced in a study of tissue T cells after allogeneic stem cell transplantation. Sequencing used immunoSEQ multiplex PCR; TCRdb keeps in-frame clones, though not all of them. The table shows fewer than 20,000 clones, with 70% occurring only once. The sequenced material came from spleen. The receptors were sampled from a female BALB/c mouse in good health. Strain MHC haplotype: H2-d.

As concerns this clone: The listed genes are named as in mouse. This chain's CDR3 is CASGQASGNTLYF. CDR3 bases read: TGTGCTAGCGGACAGGCTTCTGGAAATACGCTCTAT. V is TRBV29 and J is TRBJ1-3; the match to TRBD1 covers 7 bases. The read ends 1 residue shy of where the CDR3 ends; the end is completed using the germline J gene. The CDR3 totals 13 residues. Unmatched junction bases numbered 1, after V lost 8 bases and J lost 0 bases. Germline CDR1 is MSHET and CDR2 is SYDVDS.

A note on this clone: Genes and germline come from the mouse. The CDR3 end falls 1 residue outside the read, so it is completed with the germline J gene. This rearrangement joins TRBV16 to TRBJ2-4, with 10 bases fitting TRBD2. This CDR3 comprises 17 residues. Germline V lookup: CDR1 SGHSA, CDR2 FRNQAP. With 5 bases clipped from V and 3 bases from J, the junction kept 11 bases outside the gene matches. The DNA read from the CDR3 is TGTGCAAGCAGCATCCCCCGGGACTGGGGACTACAAAACACCTTGTAC. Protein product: CASSIPRDWGLQNTLY. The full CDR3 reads CASSIPRDWGLQNTLYF.

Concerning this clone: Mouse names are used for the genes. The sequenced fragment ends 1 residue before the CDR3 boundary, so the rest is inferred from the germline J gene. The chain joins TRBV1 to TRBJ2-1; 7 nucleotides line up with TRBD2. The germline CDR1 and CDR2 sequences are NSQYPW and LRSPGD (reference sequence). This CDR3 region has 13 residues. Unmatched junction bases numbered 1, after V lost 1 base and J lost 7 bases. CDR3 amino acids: CTCSAGGGAEQFF. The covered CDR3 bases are TGCACCTGCAGTGCAGGGGGGGGAGCTGAGCAGTTC.

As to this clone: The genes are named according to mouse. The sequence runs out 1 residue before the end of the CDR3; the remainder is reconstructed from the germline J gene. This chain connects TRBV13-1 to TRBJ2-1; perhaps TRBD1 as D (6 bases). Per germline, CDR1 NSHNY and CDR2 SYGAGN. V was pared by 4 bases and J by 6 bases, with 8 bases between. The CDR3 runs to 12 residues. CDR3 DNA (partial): TGTGCCAGCAGTTCAGGGGTTGCTGAGCAGTTC. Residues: CASSSGVAEQF. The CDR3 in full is CASSSGVAEQFF.

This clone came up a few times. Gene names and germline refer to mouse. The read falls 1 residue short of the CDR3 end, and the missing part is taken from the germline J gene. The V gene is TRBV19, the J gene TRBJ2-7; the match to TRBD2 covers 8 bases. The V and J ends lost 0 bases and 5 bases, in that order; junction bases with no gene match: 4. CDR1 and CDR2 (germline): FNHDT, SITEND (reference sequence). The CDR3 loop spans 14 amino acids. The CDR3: CASSIGGGRDEQYF. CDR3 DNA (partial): TGTGCCAGCAGTATAGGGGGGGGGCGCGATGAACAGTAC.

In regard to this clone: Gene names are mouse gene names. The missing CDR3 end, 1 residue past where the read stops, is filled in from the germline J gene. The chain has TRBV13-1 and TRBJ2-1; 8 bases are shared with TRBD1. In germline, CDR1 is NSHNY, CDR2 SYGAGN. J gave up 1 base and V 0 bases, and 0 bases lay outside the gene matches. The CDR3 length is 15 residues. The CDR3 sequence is CASSDGTGNYAEQFF. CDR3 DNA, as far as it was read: TGTGCCAGCAGTGATGGGACAGGGAACTATGCTGAGCAGTTC.

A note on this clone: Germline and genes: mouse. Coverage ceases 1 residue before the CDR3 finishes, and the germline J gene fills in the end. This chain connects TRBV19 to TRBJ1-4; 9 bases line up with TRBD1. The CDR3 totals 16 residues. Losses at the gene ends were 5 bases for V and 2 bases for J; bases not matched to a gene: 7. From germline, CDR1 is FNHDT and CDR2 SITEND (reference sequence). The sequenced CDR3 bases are TGTGCCAGCAGAGCCCCGACAGGGGGATCCAACGAAAGATTATTT. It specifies CASRAPTGGSNERLF. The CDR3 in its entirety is CASRAPTGGSNERLFF.

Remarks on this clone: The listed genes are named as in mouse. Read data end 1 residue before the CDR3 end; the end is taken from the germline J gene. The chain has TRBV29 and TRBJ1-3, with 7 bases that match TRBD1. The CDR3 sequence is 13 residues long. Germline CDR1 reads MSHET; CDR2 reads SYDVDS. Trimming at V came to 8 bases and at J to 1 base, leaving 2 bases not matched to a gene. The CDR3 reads CASSTGSGNTLYF. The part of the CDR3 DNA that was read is TGTGCTAGCTCGACAGGGTCTGGAAATACGCTCTAT.

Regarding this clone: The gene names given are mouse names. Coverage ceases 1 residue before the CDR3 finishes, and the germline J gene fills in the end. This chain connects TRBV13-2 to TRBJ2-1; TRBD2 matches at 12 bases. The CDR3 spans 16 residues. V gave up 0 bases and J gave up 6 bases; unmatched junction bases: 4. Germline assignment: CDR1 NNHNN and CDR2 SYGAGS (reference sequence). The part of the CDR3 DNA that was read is TGTGCCAGCGGTGATGCAAGGGGACTGGGGGGTGCTGAGCAGTTC. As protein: CASGDARGLGGAEQF. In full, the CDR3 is CASGDARGLGGAEQFF.

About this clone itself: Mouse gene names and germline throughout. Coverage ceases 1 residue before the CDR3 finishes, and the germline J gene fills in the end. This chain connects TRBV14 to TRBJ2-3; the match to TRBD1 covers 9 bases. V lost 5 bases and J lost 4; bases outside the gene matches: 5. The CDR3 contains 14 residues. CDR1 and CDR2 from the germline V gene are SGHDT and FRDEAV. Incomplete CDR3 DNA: TGTGCCAGCAGACCCGGGACAGGGACAGAAACGCTGTAT. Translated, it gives CASRPGTGTETLY. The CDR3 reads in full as CASRPGTGTETLYF.

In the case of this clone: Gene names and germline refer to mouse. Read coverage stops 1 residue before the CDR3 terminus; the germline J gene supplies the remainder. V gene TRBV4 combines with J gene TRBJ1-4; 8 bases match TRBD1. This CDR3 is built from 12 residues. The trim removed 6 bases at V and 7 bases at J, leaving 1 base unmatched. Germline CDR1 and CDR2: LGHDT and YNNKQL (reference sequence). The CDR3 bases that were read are TGTGCCAGCAGGACAGGGGTCGAAAGATTATTT. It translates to CASRTGVERLF. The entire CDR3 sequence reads CASRTGVERLFF.

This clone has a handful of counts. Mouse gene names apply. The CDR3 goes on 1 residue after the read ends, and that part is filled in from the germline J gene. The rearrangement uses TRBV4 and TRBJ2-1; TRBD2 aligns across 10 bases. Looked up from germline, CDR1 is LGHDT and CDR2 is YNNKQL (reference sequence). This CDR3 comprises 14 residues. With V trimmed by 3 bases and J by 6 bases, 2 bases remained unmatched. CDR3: CASSYLGGRAEQFF. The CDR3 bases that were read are TGTGCCAGCAGCTATCTGGGGGGGCGTGCTGAGCAGTTC.

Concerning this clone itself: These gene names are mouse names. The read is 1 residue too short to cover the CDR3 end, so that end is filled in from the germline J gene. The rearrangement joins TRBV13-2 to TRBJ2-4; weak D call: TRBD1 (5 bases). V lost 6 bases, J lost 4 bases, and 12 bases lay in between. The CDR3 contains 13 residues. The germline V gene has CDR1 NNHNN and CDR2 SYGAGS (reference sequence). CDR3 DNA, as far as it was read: TGTGCCAGCGCTCCCCGACAGAAAAACACCTTGTAC. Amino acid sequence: CASAPRQKNTLY. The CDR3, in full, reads CASAPRQKNTLYF.

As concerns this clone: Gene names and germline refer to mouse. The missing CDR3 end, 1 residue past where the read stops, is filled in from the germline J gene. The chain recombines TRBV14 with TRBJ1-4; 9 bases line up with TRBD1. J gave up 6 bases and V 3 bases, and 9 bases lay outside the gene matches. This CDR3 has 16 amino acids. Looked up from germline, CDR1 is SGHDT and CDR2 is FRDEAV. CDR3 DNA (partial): TGTGCCAGCAGTTCCGGGACAGGGAAGCGGGACGAAAGATTATTT. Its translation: CASSSGTGKRDERLF. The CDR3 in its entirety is CASSSGTGKRDERLFF.

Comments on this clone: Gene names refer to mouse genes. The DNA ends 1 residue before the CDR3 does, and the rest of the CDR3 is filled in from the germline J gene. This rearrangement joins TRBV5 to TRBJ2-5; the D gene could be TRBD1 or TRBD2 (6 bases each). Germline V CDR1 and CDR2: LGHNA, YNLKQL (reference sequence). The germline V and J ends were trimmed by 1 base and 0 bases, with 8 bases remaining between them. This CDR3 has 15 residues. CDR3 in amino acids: CASSQAGANQDTQYF. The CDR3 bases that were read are TGTGCCAGCAGCCAAGCGGGGGCTAACCAAGACACCCAGTAC.

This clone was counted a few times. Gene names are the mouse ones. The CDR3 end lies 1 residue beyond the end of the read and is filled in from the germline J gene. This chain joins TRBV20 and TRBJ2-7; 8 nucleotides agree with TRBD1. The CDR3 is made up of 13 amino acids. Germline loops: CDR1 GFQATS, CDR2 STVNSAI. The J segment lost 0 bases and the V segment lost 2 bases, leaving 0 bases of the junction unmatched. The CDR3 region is CGARTGGSYEQYF. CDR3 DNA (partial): TGTGGTGCTAGGACAGGGGGCTCCTATGAACAGTAC.

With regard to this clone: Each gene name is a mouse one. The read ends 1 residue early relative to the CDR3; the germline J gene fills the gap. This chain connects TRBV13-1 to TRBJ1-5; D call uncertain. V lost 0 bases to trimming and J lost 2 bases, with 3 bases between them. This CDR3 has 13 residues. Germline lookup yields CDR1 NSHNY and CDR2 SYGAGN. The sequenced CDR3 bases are TGTGCCAGCAGTGATGGGGACAACCAGGCTCCGCTT. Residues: CASSDGDNQAPL. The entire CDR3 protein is CASSDGDNQAPLF.

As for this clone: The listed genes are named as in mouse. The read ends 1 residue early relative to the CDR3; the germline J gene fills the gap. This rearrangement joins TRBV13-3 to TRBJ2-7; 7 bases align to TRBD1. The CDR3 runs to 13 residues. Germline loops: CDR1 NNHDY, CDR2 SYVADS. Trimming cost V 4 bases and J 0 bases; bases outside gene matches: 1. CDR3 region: CASSTGVSYEQYF. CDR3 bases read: TGTGCCAGCAGTACAGGGGTCTCCTATGAACAGTAC.

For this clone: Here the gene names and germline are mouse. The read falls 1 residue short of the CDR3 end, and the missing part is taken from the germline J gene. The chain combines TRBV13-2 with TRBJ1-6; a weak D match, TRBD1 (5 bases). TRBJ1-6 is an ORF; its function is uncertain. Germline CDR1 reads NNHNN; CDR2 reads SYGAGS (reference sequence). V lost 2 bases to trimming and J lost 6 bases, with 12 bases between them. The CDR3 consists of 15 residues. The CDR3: CASGEIGRGNSPLYF. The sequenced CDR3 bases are TGTGCCAGCGGTGAGATAGGGAGGGGTAATTCGCCCCTCTAC.

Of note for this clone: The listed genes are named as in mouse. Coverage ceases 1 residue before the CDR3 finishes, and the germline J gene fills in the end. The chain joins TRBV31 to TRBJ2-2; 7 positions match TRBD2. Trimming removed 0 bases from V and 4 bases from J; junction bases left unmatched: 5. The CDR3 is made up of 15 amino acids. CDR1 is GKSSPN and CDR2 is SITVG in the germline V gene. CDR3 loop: CAWSLGGSGTGQLYF. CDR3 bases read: TGTGCCTGGAGTCTGGGGGGGTCGGGCACCGGGCAGCTCTAC.

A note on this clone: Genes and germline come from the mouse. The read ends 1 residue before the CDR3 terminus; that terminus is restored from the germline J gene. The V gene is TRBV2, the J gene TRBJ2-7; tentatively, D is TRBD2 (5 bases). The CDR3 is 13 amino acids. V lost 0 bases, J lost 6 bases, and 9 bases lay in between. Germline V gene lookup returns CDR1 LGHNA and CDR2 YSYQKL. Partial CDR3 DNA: TGTGCCAGCAGCCAAGATCGCTGGGTTGAACAGTAC. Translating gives CASSQDRWVEQY. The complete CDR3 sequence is CASSQDRWVEQYF.

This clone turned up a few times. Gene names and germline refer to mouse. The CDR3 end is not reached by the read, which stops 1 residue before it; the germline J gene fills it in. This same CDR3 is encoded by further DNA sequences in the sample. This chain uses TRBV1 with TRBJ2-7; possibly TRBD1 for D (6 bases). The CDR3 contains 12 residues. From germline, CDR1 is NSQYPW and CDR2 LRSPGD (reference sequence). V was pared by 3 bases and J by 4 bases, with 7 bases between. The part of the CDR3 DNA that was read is TGCACCTGCAGTGCCGGACAGTATGAACAGTAC. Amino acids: CTCSAGQYEQY. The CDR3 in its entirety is CTCSAGQYEQYF.

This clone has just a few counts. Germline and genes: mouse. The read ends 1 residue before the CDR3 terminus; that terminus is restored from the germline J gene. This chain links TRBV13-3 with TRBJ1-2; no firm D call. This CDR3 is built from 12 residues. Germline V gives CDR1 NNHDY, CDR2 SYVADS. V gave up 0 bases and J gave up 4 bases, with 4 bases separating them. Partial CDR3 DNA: TGTGCCAGCAGTGATGGGTTCTCCGACTACACC. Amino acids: CASSDGFSDYT. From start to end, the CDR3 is CASSDGFSDYTF.

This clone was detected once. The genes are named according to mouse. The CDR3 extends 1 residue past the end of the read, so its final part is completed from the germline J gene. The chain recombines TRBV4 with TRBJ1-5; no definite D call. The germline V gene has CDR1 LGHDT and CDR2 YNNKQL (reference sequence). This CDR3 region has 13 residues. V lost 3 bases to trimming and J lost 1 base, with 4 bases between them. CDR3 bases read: TGTGCCAGCAGCTACATAAACAACCAGGCTCCGCTT. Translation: CASSYINNQAPL. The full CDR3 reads CASSYINNQAPLF.

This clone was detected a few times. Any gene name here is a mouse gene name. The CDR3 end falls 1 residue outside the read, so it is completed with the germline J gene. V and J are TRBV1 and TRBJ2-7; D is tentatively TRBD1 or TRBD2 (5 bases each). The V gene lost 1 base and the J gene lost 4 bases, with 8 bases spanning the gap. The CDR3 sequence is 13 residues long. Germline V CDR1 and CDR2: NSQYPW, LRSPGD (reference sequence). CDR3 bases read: TGCACCTGCAGTGCAGGGGGCGCATATGAACAGTAC. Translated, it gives CTCSAGGAYEQY. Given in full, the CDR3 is CTCSAGGAYEQYF.

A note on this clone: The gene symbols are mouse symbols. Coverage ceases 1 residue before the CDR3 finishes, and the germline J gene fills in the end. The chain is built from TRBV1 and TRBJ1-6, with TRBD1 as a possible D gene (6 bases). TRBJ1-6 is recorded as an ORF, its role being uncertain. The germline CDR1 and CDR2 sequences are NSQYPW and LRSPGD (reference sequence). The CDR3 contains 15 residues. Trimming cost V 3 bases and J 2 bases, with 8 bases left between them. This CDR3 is CTCSAQGTYNSPLYF. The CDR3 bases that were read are TGCACCTGCAGTGCCCAGGGGACCTATAATTCGCCCCTCTAC.

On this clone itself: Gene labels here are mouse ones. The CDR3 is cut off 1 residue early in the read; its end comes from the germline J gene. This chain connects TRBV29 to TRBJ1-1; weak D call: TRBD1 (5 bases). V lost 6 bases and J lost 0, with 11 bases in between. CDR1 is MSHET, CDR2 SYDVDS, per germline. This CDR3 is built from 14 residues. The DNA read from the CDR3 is TGTGCTAGCAGATCTCAGACAGCAAACACAGAAGTCTTC. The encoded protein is CASRSQTANTEVF. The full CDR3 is CASRSQTANTEVFF. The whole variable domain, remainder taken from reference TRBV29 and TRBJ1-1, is DMKVTQMPRYLIKRMGENVLLECGQDMSHETMYWYRQDPGLGLQLIYISYDVDSNSEGDIPKGYRVSRKKREHFSLILDSAKTNQTSVYFCASRSQTANTEVFFGKGTRLTVV.

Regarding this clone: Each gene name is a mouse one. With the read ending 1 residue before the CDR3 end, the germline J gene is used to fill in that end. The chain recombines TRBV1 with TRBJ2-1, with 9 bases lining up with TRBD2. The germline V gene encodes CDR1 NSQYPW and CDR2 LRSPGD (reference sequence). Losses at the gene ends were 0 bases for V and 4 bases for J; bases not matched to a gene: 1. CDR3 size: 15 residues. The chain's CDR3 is CTCSADLGGYAEQFF. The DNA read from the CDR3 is TGCACCTGCAGTGCAGATCTGGGGGGGTATGCTGAGCAGTTC. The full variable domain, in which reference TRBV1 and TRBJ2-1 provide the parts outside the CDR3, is VTLLEQNPRWRLVPRGQAVNLRCILKNSQYPWMSWYQQDLQKQLQWLFTLRSPGDKEVKSLPGADYLATRVTDTELRLQVANMSQGRTLYCTCSADLGGYAEQFFGPGTRLTVL.

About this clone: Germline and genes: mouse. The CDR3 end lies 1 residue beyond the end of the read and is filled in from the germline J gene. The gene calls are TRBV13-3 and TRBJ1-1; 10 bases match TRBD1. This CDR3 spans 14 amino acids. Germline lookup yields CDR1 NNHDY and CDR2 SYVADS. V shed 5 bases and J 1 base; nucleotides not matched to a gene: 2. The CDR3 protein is CASSRDRGNTEVFF. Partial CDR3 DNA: TGTGCCAGCAGCCGGGACAGGGGAAACACAGAAGTCTTC.